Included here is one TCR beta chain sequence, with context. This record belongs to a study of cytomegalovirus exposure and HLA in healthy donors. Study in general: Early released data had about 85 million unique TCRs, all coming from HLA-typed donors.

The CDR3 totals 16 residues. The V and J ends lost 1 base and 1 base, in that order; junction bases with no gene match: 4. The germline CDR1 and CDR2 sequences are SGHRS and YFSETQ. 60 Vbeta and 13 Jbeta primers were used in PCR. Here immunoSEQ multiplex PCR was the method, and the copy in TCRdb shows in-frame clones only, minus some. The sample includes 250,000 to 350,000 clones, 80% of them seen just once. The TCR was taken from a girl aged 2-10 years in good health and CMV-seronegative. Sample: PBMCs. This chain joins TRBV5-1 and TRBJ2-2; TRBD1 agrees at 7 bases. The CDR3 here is CASSLFRQGNTGELFF. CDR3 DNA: TGCGCCAGCAGCTTGTTTCGACAGGGGAACACCGGGGAGCTGTTTTTT. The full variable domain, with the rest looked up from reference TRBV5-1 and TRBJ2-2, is KAGVTQTPRYLIKTRGQQVTLSCSPISGHRSVSWYQQTPGQGLQFLFEYFSETQRNKGNFPGRFSGRQFSNSRSEMNVSTLELGDSALYLCASSLFRQGNTGELFFGEGSRLTVL.